This TCR beta chain was found in a study of patients and donors after allogeneic stem cell transplantation. One entry per CDR3 protein results from TCRdb running MiXCR on the RT-PCR reads. Of approximately 8,000 distinct CDR3 sequences in the sample, approximately 10% are singletons; the top ten hold 52%. By share, this clonotype counts as medium-sized. This CDR3 region has 13 residues. Per germline, CDR1 SGHTA and CDR2 FQGTGA. Deletions cut 2 bases from V and 1 base from J, with 5 bases between. The material sequenced was blood, either unsorted or a sorted T cell fraction (not recorded which). The chain links TRBV7-3 to TRBJ1-1; unclear D gene. The receptor's source is a human donor who was either an allogeneic HSCT recipient or a stem cell or donor lymphocyte infusion donor (not recorded which). It is not recorded whose cells these are; they may come from a transplant donor. DNA for the CDR3: TGTGCCAGCAGCTTACAGAAGAACACTGAAGCTTTCTTT. Translation: CASSLQKNTEAFF.